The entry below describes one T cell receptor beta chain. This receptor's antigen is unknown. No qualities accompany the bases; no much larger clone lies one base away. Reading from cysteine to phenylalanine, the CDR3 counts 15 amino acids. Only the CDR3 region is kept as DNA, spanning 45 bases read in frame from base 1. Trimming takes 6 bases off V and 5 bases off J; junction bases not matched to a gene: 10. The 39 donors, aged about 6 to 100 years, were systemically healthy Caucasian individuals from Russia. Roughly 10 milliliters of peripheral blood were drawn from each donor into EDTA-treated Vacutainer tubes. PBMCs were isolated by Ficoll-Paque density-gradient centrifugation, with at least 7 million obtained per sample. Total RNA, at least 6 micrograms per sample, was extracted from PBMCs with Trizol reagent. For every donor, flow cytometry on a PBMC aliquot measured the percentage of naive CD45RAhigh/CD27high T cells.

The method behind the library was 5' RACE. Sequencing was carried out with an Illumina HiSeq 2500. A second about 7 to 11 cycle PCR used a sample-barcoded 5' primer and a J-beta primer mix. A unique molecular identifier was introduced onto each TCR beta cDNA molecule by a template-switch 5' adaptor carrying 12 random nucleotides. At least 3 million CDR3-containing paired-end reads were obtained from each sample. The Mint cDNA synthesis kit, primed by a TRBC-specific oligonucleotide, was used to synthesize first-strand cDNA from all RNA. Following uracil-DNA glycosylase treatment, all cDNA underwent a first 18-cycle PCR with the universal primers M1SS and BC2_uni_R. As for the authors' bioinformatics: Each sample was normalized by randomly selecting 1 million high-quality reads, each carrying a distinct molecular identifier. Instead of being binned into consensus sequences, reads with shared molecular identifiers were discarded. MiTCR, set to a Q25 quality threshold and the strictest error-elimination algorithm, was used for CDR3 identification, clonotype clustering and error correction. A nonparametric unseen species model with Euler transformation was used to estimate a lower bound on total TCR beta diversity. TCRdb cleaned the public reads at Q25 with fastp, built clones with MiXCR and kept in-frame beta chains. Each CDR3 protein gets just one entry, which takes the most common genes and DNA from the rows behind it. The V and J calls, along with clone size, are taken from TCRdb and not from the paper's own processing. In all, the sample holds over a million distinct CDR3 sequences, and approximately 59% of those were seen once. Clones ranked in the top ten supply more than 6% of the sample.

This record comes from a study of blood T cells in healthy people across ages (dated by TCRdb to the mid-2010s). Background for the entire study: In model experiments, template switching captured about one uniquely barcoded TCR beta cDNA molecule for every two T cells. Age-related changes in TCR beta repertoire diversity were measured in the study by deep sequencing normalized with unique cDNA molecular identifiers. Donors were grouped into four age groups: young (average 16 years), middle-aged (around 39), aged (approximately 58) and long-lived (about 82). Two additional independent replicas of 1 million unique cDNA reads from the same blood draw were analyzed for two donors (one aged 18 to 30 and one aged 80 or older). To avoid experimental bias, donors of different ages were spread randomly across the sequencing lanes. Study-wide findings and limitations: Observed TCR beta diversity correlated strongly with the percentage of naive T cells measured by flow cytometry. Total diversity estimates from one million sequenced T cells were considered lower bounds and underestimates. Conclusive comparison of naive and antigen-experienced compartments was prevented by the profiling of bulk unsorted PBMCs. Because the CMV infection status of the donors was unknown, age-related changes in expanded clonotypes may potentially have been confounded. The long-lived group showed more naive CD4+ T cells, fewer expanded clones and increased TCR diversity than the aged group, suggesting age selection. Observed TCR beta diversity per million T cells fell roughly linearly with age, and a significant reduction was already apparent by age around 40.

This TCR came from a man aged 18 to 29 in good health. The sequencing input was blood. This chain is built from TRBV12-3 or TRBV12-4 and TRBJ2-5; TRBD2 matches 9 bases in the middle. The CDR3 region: CASRPIGTSIETQYF. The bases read TGTGCCAGCAGACCAATTGGGACTAGCATTGAGACCCAGTACTTC.